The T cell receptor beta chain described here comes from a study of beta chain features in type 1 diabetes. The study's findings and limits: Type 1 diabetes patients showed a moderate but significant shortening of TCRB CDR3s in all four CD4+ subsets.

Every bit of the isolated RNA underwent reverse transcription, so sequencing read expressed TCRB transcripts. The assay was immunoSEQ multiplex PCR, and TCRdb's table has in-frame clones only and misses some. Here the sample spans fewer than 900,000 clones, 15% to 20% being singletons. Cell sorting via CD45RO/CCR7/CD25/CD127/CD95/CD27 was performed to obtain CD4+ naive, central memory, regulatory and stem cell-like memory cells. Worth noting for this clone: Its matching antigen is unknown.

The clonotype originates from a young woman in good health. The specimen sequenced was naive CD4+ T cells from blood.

The CDR3 DNA reads as TGTGCCAGCAGCGCCACTCGAGCTAACTATGGCTACACCTTC. The encoded protein is CASSATRANYGYTF. V gene TRBV7-9 combines with J gene TRBJ1-2; D is undetermined. This CDR3 region has 14 residues. V was trimmed by 5 bases and J by 0 bases, leaving 10 bases between them. The germline V gene has CDR1 SEHNR and CDR2 FQNEAQ (reference sequence).